A selection of T cell receptor beta chains follows, all from one sample in a study of control samples from healthy donors and cancer patients. TCRdb's copy holds only in-frame clones and misses some; the assay was immunoSEQ multiplex PCR. Here the sample spans fewer than 150,000 clones, approximately 90% being singletons. Sequenced: blood. The receptor source for this set is a man younger than 35 in good health. Each CDR3 is given with its conserved first and last residue. D genes are given only for firm matches.

J gene	V gene	D gene	CDR3 DNA	CDR3 protein
TRBJ1-5	TRBV18	.	TGTGCCAGCTCACCAACGATGCAGGGAGGAGTCCGTAATCAGCCCCAGCATTTT	CASSPTMQGGVRNQPQHF
TRBJ2-4	TRBV5-1	.	TGCGCCAGCAGCTTCTCCCGGGACATTCAGTACTTC	CASSFSRDIQYF
TRBJ2-1	TRBV2	TRBD2	TGTGCCAGCAGCTATAGCGGGATATACTACAATGAGCAGTTCTTC	CASSYSGIYYNEQFF
TRBJ2-3	TRBV5-1	TRBD1	TGCGCCAGCAGCTTATTTGGACAGGGCACAGATACGCAGTATTTT	CASSLFGQGTDTQYF
TRBJ2-1	TRBV28	.	TGTGCCAGCAGTTACAAAGACCCGAGGGATGAGCAGTTCTTC	CASSYKDPRDEQFF
TRBJ2-4	TRBV6-2/TRBV6-3	TRBD2	TGTGCCAGCAGTCTTGTAGCGGGAGACATTCAGTACTTC	CASSLVAGDIQYF
TRBJ2-1	TRBV9	TRBD2	TGTGCCAGCAGCGCACGAGGACTAGCGGGTGTTTACAATGAGCAGTTCTTC	CASSARGLAGVYNEQFF
TRBJ2-3	TRBV30	TRBD1	TGTGCCCACGCCGGGGGGTCGACAGGGGGTGGCACAGATACGCAGTATTTT	CAHAGGSTGGGTDTQYF
TRBJ1-2	TRBV3-1/TRBV3-2	TRBD1	TGTGCCAGCAGCCAAGGGATCGGGACAGGGGGTGGCTACACCTTC	CASSQGIGTGGGYTF
TRBJ1-3	TRBV30	TRBD1	TGTGCCTGGGGAACCCTGACAGGGTGGGGCTCTGGAAACACCATATATTTT	CAWGTLTGWGSGNTIYF
TRBJ2-2	TRBV2	.	TGTGCCAGCAGGGGTCAGGGGCCCGGGGAGCTGTTTTTT	CASRGQGPGELFF
TRBJ1-5	TRBV12-3/TRBV12-4	.	TGTGCCAGCAGTCCTCAGGGGTTAGCCCAGCATTTT	CASSPQGLAQHF
TRBJ1-2	TRBV4-1	TRBD1	TGCGCCAGCAGCCATCCCCGGACAGGGGAAAGGGGCTACACCTTC	CASSHPRTGERGYTF
TRBJ2-7	TRBV11-2	.	TGTGCCAGCAGCTCTACACACGAGCAGTACTTC	CASSSTHEQYF
TRBJ2-5	TRBV7-2	.	TGTGCCAGCAGCTTAACGCTGGAGACCCAGTACTTC	CASSLTLETQYF
TRBJ2-5	TRBV28	TRBD1	TGTGCCAGCAGCAAAGGGGGCCCAAGGTTTGAGACCCAGTACTTC	CASSKGGPRFETQYF